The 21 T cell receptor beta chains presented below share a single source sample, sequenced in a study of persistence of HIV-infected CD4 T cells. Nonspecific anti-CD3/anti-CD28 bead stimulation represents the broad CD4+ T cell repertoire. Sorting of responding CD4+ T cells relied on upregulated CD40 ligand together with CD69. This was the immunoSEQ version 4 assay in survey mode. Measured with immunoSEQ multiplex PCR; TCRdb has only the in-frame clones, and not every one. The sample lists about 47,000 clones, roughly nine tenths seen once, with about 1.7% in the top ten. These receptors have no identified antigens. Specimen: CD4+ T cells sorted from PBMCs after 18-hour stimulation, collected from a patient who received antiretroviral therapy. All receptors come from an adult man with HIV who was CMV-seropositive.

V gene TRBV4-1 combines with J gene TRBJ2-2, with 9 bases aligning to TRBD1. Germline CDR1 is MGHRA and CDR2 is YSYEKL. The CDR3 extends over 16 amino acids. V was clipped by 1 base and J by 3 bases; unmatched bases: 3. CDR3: CASSQATGGDTGELFF. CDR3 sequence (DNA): TGCGCCAGCAGCCAAGCCACAGGGGGCGACACCGGGGAGCTGTTTTTT.

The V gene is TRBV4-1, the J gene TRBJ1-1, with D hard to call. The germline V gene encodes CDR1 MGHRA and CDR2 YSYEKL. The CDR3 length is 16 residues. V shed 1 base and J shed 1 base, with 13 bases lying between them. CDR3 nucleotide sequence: TGCGCCAGCAGCCAAGGGGAACGACGCCCGAACACTGAAGCTTTCTTT. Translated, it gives CASSQGERRPNTEAFF.

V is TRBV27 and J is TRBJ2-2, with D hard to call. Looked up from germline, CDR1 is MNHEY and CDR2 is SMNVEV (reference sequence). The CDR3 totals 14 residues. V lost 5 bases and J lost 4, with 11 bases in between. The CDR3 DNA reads TGTGCCAGCAGTACTCGGCCCTTCACCGGGGAGCTGTTTTTT. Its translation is CASSTRPFTGELFF.

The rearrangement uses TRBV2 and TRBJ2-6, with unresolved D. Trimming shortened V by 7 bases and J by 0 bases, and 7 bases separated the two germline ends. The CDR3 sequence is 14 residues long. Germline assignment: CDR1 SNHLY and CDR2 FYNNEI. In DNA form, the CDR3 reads TGTGCCAGCAATTTGAACTCTGGGGCCAACGTCCTGACTTTC. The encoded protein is CASNLNSGANVLTF.

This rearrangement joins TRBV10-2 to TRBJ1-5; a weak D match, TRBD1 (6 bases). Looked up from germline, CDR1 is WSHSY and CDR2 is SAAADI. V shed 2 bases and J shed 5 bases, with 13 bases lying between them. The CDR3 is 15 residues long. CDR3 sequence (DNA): TGCGCCAGCAGTGAGGGGGGGCTCTCCTATCAGCCCCAGCATTTT. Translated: CASSEGGLSYQPQHF.

CDR3 in amino acids: CASSFGGAGEQFF. CDR3 DNA: TGCGCCAGCAGCTTCGGGGGGGCAGGTGAGCAGTTCTTC. The chain couples TRBV4-1 to TRBJ2-1, with 8 positions matching TRBD2. The germline V gene encodes CDR1 MGHRA and CDR2 YSYEKL. The CDR3 has 13 amino acids. The junction had 6 bases not matched to a gene; V was cut back by 5 bases and J by 9 bases.

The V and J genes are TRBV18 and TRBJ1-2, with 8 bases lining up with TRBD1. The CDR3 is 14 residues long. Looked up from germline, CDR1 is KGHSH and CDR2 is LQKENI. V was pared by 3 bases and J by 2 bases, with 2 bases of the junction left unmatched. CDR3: CASSPGQGNYGYTF. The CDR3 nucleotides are TGTGCCAGCTCACCCGGACAGGGCAACTATGGCTACACCTTC.

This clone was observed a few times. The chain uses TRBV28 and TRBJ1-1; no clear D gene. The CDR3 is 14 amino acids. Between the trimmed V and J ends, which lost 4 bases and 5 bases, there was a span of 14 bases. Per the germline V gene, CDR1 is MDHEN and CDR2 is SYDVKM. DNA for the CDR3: TGTGCCAGCAGTTCACCCGGAGGGCAGACTGAAGCTTTCTTT. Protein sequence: CASSSPGGQTEAFF.

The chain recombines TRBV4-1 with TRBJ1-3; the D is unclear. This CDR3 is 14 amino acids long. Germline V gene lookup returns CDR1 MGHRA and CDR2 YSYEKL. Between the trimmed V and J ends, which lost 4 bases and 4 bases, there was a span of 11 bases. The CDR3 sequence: CASSLGESGNTIYF. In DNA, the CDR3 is TGCGCCAGCAGCCTCGGGGAGAGCGGAAACACCATATATTTT.

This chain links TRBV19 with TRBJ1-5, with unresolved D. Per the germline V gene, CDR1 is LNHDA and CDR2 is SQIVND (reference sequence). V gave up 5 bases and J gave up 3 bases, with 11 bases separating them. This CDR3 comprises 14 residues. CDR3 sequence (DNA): TGTGCCAGTAGTCAAGTACAGAACAATCAGCCCCAGCATTTT. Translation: CASSQVQNNQPQHF.

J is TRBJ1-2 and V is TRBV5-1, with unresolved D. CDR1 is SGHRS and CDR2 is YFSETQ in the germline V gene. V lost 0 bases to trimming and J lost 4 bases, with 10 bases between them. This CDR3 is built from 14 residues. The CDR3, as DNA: TGCGCCAGCAGCTTGGGCCCGTTACTCTATGGCTACACCTTC. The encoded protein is CASSLGPLLYGYTF.

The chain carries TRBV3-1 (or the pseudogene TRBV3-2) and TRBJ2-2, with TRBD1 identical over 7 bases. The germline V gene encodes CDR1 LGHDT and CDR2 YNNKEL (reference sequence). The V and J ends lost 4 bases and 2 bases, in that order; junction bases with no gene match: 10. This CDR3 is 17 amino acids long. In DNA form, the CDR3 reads TGTGCCAGCAGCCCCCGGTACGACAGGGTAAACACCGGGGAGCTGTTTTTT. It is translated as CASSPRYDRVNTGELFF.

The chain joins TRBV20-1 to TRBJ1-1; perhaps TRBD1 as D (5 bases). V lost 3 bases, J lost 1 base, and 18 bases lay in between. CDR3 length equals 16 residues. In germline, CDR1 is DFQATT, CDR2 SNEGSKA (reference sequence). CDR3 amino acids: CSASFLGGTKNTEAFF. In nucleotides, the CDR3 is TGCAGTGCTAGTTTCCTTGGGGGGACGAAGAACACTGAAGCTTTCTTT.

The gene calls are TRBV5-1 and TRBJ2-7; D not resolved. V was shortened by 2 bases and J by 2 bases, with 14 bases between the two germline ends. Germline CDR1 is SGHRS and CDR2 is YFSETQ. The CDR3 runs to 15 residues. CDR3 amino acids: CASSLLRVPTYEQYF. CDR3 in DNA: TGCGCCAGCAGCTTATTAAGAGTTCCAACCTACGAGCAGTACTTC.

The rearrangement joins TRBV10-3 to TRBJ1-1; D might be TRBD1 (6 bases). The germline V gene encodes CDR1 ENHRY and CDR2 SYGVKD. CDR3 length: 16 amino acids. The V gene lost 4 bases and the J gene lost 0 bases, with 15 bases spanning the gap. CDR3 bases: TGTGCCATCAGTGGTTCAGGGGCGATGATGAACACTGAAGCTTTCTTT. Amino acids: CAISGSGAMMNTEAFF.

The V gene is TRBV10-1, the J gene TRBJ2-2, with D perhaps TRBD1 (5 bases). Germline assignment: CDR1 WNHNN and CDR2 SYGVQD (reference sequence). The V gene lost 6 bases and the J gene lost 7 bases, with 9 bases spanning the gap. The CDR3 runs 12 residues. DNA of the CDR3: TGCGCCAGCAGCAGGGATTTCGGGGAGCTGTTTTTT. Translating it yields CASSRDFGELFF.

CDR3 nucleotide sequence: TGTGCCAGCAGCCCTAGGACAGGGGCCAATAATTCACCCCTCCACTTT. Translating gives CASSPRTGANNSPLHF. V usage is TRBV7-2 and J usage is TRBJ1-6; 9 nucleotides line up with TRBD1. The CDR3 covers 16 residues. In germline, CDR1 is SGHTA, CDR2 FQGNSA. Losses at the gene ends were 5 bases for V and 5 bases for J; bases not matched to a gene: 7.

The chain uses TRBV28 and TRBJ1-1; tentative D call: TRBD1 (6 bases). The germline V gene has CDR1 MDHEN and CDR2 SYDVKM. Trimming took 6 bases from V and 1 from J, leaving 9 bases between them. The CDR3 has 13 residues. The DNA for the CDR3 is TGTGCCAGCAGGGACAGACCGAACACTGAAGCTTTCTTT. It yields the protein CASRDRPNTEAFF.

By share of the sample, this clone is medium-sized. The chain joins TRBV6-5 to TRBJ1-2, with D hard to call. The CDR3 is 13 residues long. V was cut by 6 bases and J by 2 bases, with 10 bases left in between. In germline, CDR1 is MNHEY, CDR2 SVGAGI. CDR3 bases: TGTGCCAGCAGATTCGACGGCAACTATGGCTACACCTTC. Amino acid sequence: CASRFDGNYGYTF.

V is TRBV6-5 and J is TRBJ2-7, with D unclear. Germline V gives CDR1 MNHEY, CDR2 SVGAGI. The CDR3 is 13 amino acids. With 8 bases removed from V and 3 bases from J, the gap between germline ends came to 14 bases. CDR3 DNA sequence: TGTGCCAGCTCCGACACCTCGGACTACGAGCAGTACTTC. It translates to CASSDTSDYEQYF.

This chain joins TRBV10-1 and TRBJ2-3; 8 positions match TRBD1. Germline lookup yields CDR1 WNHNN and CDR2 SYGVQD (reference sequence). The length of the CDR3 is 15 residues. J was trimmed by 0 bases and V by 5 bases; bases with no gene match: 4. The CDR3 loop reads CASSPGGLSTDTQYF. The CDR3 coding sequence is TGCGCCAGCAGTCCAGGGGGCCTAAGCACAGATACGCAGTATTTT.